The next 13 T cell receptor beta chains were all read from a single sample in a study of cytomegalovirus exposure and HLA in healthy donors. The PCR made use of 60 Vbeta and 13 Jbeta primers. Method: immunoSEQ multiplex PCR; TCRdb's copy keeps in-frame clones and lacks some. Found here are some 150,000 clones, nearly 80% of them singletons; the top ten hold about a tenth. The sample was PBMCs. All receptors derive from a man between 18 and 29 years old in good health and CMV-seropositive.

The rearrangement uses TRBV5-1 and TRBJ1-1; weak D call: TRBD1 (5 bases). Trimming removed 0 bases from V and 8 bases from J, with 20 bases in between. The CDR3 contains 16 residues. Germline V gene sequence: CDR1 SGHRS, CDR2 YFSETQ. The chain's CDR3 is CASSLDGSGGGKEAFF. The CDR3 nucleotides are TGCGCCAGCAGCTTGGATGGGTCGGGCGGGGGAAAAGAAGCTTTCTTT.

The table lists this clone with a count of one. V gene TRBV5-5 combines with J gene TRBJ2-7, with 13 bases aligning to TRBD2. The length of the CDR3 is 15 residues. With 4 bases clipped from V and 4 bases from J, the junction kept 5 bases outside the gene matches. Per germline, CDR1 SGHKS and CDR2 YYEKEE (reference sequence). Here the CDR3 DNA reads TGTGCCAGCAGCCCCGGACTAGCGGGGGAATACGAGCAGTACTTC. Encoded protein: CASSPGLAGEYEQYF.

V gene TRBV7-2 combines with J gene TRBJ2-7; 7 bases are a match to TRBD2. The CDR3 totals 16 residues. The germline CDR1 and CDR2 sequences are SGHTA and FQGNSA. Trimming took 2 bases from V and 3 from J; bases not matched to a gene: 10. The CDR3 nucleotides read TGTGCCAGCAGCTTAAGGCCTAGGCCGGGGGGCTACGAGCAGTACTTC. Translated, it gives CASSLRPRPGGYEQYF.

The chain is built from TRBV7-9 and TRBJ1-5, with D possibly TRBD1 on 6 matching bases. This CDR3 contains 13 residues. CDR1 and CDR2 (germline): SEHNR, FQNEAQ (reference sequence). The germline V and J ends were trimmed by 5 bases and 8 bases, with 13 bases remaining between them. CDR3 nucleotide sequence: TGTGCCAGCAGCCGGGGGGCGGTTGAGCCCCAGCATTTT. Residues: CASSRGAVEPQHF.

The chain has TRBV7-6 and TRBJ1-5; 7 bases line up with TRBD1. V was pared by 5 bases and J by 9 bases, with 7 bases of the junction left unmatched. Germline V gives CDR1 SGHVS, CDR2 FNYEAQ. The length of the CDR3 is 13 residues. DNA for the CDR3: TGTGCCAGCAGCGAGAGACAGGGACGGCCCCAGCATTTT. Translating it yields CASSERQGRPQHF.

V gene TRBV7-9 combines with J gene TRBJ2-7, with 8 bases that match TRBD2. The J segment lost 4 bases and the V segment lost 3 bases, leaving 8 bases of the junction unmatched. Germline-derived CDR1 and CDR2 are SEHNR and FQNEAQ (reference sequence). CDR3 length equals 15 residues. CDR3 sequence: CASSFTGTRLYEQYF. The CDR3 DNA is TGTGCCAGCAGCTTCACCGGGACTAGACTGTACGAGCAGTACTTC.

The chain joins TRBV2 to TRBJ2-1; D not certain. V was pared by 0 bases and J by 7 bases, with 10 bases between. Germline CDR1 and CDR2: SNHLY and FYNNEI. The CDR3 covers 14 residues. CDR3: CASSEALIGNEQFF. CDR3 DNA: TGTGCCAGCAGTGAAGCGCTTATCGGTAATGAGCAGTTCTTC.

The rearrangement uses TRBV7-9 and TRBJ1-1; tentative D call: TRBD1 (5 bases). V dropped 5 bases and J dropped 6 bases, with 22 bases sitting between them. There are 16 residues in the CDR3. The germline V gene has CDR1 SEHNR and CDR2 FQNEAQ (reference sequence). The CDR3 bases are TGTGCCAGCAGCGCTTCAGGCCCTGGACAAGAGGCTGAAGCTTTCTTT. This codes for CASSASGPGQEAEAFF.

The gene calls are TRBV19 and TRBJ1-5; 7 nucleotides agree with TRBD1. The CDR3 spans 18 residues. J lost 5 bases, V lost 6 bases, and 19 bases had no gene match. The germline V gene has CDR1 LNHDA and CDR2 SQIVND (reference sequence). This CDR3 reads CASRKETGWPRWDQPQHF. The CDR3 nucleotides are TGTGCCAGTAGAAAGGAGACAGGGTGGCCGCGTTGGGATCAGCCCCAGCATTTT.

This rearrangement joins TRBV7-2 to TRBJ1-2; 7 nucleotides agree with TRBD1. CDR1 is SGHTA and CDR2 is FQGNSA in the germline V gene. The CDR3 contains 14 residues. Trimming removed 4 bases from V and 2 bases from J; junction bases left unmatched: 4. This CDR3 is CASSSGTVNYGYTF. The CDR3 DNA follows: TGTGCCAGCAGCTCGGGGACAGTCAACTATGGCTACACCTTC.

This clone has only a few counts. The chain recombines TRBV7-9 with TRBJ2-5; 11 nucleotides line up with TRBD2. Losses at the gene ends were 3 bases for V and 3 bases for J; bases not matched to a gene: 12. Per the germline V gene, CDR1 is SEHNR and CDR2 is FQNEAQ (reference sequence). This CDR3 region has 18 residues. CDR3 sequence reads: CASSFPLAGAVREETQYF. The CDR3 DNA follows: TGTGCCAGCAGCTTTCCACTAGCGGGAGCTGTTCGAGAAGAGACCCAGTACTTC.

The CDR3 DNA sequence: TGTGCCATCAGTGAGTCGTTAGCTTACTATGGCTACACCTTC. Amino acid sequence: CAISESLAYYGYTF. The rearrangement uses TRBV10-3 and TRBJ1-2, with D unclear. Between the trimmed V and J ends, which lost 0 bases and 3 bases, there was a span of 8 bases. Germline-derived CDR1 and CDR2 are ENHRY and SYGVKD. The CDR3 covers 14 residues.

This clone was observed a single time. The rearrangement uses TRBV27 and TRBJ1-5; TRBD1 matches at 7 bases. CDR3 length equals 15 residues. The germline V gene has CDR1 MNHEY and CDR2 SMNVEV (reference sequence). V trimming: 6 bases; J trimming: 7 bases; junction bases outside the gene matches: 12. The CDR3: CASRATGKGGQPQHF. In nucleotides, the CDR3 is TGTGCCAGCAGGGCGACAGGGAAGGGGGGACAGCCCCAGCATTTT.